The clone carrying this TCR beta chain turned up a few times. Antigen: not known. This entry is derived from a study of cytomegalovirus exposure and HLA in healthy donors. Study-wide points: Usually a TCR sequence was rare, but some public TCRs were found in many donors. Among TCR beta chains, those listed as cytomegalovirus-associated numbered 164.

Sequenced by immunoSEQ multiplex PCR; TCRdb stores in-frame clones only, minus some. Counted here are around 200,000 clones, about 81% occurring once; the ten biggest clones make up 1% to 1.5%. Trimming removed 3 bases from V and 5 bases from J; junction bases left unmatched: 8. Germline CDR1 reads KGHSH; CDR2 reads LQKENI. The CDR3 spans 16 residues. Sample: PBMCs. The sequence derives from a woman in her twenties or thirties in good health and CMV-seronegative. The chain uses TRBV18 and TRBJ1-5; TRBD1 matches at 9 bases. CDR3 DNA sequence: TGTGCCAGCTCACCGGCCGGGACAGGGTTCTATCAGCCCCAGCATTTT. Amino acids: CASSPAGTGFYQPQHF. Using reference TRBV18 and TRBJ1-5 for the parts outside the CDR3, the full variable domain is NAGVMQNPRHLVRRRGQEARLRCSPMKGHSHVYWYRQLPEEGLKFMVYLQKENIIDESGMPKERFSAEFPKEGPSILRIQQVVRGDSAAYFCASSPAGTGFYQPQHFGDGTRLSIL.